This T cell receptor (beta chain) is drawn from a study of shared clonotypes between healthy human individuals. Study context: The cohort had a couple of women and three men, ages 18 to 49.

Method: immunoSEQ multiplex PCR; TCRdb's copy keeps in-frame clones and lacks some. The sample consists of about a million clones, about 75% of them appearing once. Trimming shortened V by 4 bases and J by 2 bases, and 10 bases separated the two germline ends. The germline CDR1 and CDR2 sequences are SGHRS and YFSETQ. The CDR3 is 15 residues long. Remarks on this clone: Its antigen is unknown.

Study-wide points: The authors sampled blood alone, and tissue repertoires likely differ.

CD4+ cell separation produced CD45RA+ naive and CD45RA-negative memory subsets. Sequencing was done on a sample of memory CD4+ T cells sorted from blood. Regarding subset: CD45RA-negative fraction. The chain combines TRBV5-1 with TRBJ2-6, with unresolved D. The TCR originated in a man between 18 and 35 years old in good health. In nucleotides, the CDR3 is TGCGCCAGCAGCCCCACAGTGGCTGGGGCCAACGTCCTGACTTTC. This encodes CASSPTVAGANVLTF.